This TCR beta chain derives from a study of T cell repertoires in cytomegalovirus infection. Germline CDR1 reads LGHNA; CDR2 reads YNFKEQ. The ends lost 1 base at V and 3 bases at J; junction bases unmatched: 18. CDR3 length equals 20 residues. TCRdb independently ran MiXCR on the reads; one entry per CDR3 protein. The table shows around 310,000 distinct CDR3 sequences, with about 17% occurring only once. Concerning this clonotype: Antigen unknown.

Study conclusions and caveats: CMV-specific TCR beta clonotypes restricted by HLA-C dominated the ex vivo response.

The clonotype was recovered from a human donor in good health (CMV status not recorded). Some clones in this sample may be carry-over from other donors' samples. Sequencing was performed on PBMCs. The chain combines TRBV4-2 with TRBJ2-5, with 9 bases fitting TRBD2. The CDR3 loop is CASSQALSSGGSAQKETQYF. CDR3 coding DNA: TGTGCCAGCAGCCAAGCCCTTTCAAGCGGGGGGTCCGCCCAAAAAGAGACCCAGTACTTC.